This TCR beta chain was identified during a study of blood T cell repertoires in COVID-19. Study information: Acute and convalescent COVID-19 samples came from the United States, Italy and Spain.

In germline, CDR1 is LNHDA, CDR2 SQIVND (reference sequence). CDR3 length equals 15 residues. The trim removed 5 bases at V and 1 base at J, leaving 3 bases unmatched. In terms of age and location, participants ranged from about 18 to 95 years and lived in about two dozen US areas. Membership in each cohort depended on participant-reported clinical history. A single count supports this clone. Libraries were prepared by immunoSEQ multiplex PCR; TCRdb keeps only in-frame clonotypes and omits some of them. The repertoire holds 200,000 to 250,000 clones, 86% seen once, with more than 3.5% in the top ten. The sequence was obtained from a woman in her forties with acute COVID-19. The sequencing sample was made of PBMCs or T cells enriched from blood (not recorded which). The V call is TRBV19, the J call TRBJ1-5; 9 positions agree with TRBD1. The CDR3 is CASSVDRGSNQPQHF. In DNA, the CDR3 is TGTGCCAGTAGTGTGGACAGGGGAAGCAATCAGCCCCAGCATTTT.